This T cell receptor (beta chain) was captured by sequencing in a study of T cell responses to AZD1222 COVID-19 vaccine. With respect to this clone: Its antigen is as yet unknown.

The CDR3 is made up of 15 amino acids. The germline gives CDR1 MNHEY, CDR2 SVGAGI. V was cut by 6 bases and J by 2 bases, with 14 bases left in between. Assay: immunoSEQ multiplex PCR; the TCRdb copy retains only in-frame clones and omits some. The sample contains 74,000 or so clones, around four fifths of which appear only once. Overall study findings and caveats: Repertoire sampling occurred only after the peak T cell response. Two doses of AZD1222 preceded a rise in Spike-specific TCR breadth and depth. Vaccine-related CD4 TCRs covered spike, predominating at 160-218 and 743-854.

The sequence was collected from an adult in good health. The material was peripheral blood, obtained on day 0 of AZD1222 vaccination. This chain connects TRBV6-5 to TRBJ1-5, with D possibly matching TRBD1 (6 bases). The CDR3 protein is CASSRRGTGNQPQHF. Written as DNA, the CDR3 is TGTGCCAGCAGCCGCAGGGGAACGGGCAATCAGCCCCAGCATTTT.